This is a list of T cell receptor beta chains from one sample in a study of cytomegalovirus exposure and HLA in healthy donors. Assay: immunoSEQ multiplex PCR; the TCRdb copy retains only in-frame clones and omits some. This sample has some 160,000 clones; roughly 85% occur once, and the top ten carry around 3.2%. Source material: PBMCs. The receptors derive from a male donor in good health and CMV-seronegative. The CDR3 runs from the conserved cysteine through the conserved F or W. Each record gives: V gene, J gene, clone size, D gene, CDR3 protein, CDR3 DNA. A D gene is named only where the DNA matches it firmly. For some rows the clone size is stated as once, few or many, or as a class when expanded; others skip it.

v_gene: TRBV6-1
j_gene: TRBJ1-5
abundance: .
d_gene: .
CDR3aa: CASRGVRGGNQPQHF
CDR3nt: TGTGCCAGCAGGGGGGTCAGGGGCGGCAATCAGCCCCAGCATTTT

v_gene: TRBV2
j_gene: TRBJ2-3
abundance: .
d_gene: TRBD2
CDR3aa: CASCNGAGGADTQYF
CDR3nt: TGTGCCAGCTGTAATGGAGCGGGGGGGGCAGATACGCAGTATTTT

v_gene: TRBV27
j_gene: TRBJ2-3
abundance: few
d_gene: .
CDR3aa: CASRSHQTDTQYF
CDR3nt: TGTGCCAGCAGGTCACACCAAACAGATACGCAGTATTTT

v_gene: TRBV9
j_gene: TRBJ2-1
abundance: .
d_gene: .
CDR3aa: CASSPRAGDYNEQFF
CDR3nt: TGTGCCAGCAGCCCCCGTGCGGGCGACTACAATGAGCAGTTCTTC

v_gene: TRBV7-9
j_gene: TRBJ2-7
abundance: .
d_gene: TRBD2
CDR3aa: CSSSSSTSGGTYEQYF
CDR3nt: TGTTCCAGCAGCTCCAGTACTAGCGGGGGAACCTACGAGCAGTACTTC

v_gene: TRBV7-2
j_gene: TRBJ1-1
abundance: .
d_gene: .
CDR3aa: CASSKSMNTEAFF
CDR3nt: TGTGCCAGCAGCAAATCCATGAACACTGAAGCTTTCTTT

v_gene: TRBV5-4
j_gene: TRBJ1-1
abundance: .
d_gene: TRBD1
CDR3aa: CASNLGTGGVVAEAFF
CDR3nt: TGTGCCAGCAACCTGGGGACAGGGGGTGTGGTAGCTGAAGCTTTCTTT

v_gene: TRBV7-3
j_gene: TRBJ1-6
abundance: .
d_gene: .
CDR3aa: CASSLIGDRPLHF
CDR3nt: TGTGCCAGCAGCTTAATCGGGGATAGACCCCTCCACTTT

v_gene: TRBV7-9
j_gene: TRBJ2-7
abundance: .
d_gene: TRBD1
CDR3aa: CASSLAGQGGSYEQYF
CDR3nt: TGTGCCAGCAGCTTAGCGGGACAGGGGGGCTCCTACGAGCAGTACTTC

v_gene: TRBV9
j_gene: TRBJ2-1
abundance: .
d_gene: TRBD2
CDR3aa: CASSVDTSGGAVEQFF
CDR3nt: TGTGCCAGCAGCGTAGATACCAGCGGGGGGGCCGTTGAGCAGTTCTTC

v_gene: TRBV5-4
j_gene: TRBJ2-7
abundance: .
d_gene: TRBD1
CDR3aa: CASSLGAGGAYEQYF
CDR3nt: TGTGCCAGCAGCTTGGGGGCAGGGGGAGCGTACGAGCAGTACTTC

v_gene: TRBV6-5
j_gene: TRBJ2-1
abundance: .
d_gene: TRBD2
CDR3aa: CASNGLAGGNEQFF
CDR3nt: TGTGCCAGCAACGGACTAGCGGGGGGGAATGAGCAGTTCTTC

v_gene: TRBV5-3
j_gene: TRBJ1-2
abundance: few
d_gene: .
CDR3aa: CARSFNRASNYGYTF
CDR3nt: TGTGCCAGAAGCTTCAACAGAGCTTCTAACTATGGCTACACCTTC

v_gene: TRBV5-1
j_gene: TRBJ1-2
abundance: .
d_gene: .
CDR3aa: CTSSFGVRNYGYTF
CDR3nt: TGCACCAGCAGCTTCGGGGTGAGAAACTATGGCTACACCTTC

v_gene: TRBV5-8
j_gene: TRBJ2-7
abundance: .
d_gene: .
CDR3aa: CASSWVGSGDF
CDR3nt: TGTGCCAGCAGCTGGGTTGGGTCGGGGGACTTC

v_gene: TRBV6-6
j_gene: TRBJ2-3
abundance: .
d_gene: .
CDR3aa: CASSSGREQYF
CDR3nt: TGTGCCAGCAGTTCCGGCAGGGAGCAGTATTTT

v_gene: TRBV14
j_gene: TRBJ2-7
abundance: .
d_gene: .
CDR3aa: CASSQMEYEQYF
CDR3nt: TGTGCCAGCAGCCAAATGGAGTACGAGCAGTACTTC

v_gene: TRBV6-5
j_gene: TRBJ1-5
abundance: .
d_gene: .
CDR3aa: CASSTQGNQPQHF
CDR3nt: TGTGCCAGCAGCACACAGGGAAACCAGCCCCAGCATTTT

v_gene: TRBV5-1
j_gene: TRBJ1-2
abundance: .
d_gene: .
CDR3aa: CASSLDRSGYTF
CDR3nt: TGCGCCAGCAGCTTGGACAGAAGTGGCTACACCTTC

v_gene: TRBV4-1
j_gene: TRBJ2-7
abundance: .
d_gene: TRBD1
CDR3aa: CASSNHYRGRNSYEQYF
CDR3nt: TGCGCCAGCAGCAATCATTACAGGGGGCGGAATTCTTACGAGCAGTACTTC

v_gene: TRBV5-4
j_gene: TRBJ1-5
abundance: .
d_gene: .
CDR3aa: CASSWPGHGLPQHF
CDR3nt: TGTGCCAGCAGCTGGCCGGGACACGGTTTGCCCCAGCATTTT

v_gene: TRBV7-9
j_gene: TRBJ2-7
abundance: .
d_gene: TRBD2
CDR3aa: CASSRAGGSYEQYF
CDR3nt: TGTGCCAGCTCGCGGGCGGGAGGCTCCTACGAGCAGTACTTC

v_gene: TRBV19
j_gene: TRBJ1-3
abundance: once
d_gene: .
CDR3aa: CASSITGRSFSGNTIYF
CDR3nt: TGTGCCAGTAGTATAACAGGCAGGAGCTTCTCTGGAAACACCATATATTTT

v_gene: TRBV6-7
j_gene: TRBJ1-1
abundance: .
d_gene: .
CDR3aa: CASQWEATEAFF
CDR3nt: TGTGCCAGCCAATGGGAGGCCACTGAAGCTTTCTTT

v_gene: TRBV5-1
j_gene: TRBJ2-7
abundance: .
d_gene: .
CDR3aa: CASSPGYEQYF
CDR3nt: TGCGCCAGCAGTCCGGGCTACGAGCAGTACTTC

v_gene: TRBV7-7
j_gene: TRBJ1-4
abundance: .
d_gene: .
CDR3aa: CASSLVAGEKLFF
CDR3nt: TGTGCCAGCAGCTTAGTCGCGGGGGAAAAACTGTTTTTT

v_gene: TRBV4-2
j_gene: TRBJ2-1
abundance: .
d_gene: .
CDR3aa: CASSQDRTVKSSYNEQFF
CDR3nt: TGTGCCAGCAGCCAAGATAGGACAGTCAAGAGCTCCTACAATGAGCAGTTCTTC

v_gene: TRBV2
j_gene: TRBJ1-3
abundance: once
d_gene: .
CDR3aa: CASSEDTGPATIYF
CDR3nt: TGTGCCAGCAGTGAAGATACAGGCCCAGCCACCATATATTTT

v_gene: TRBV7-9
j_gene: TRBJ2-7
abundance: few
d_gene: .
CDR3aa: CASSFEGVEQYF
CDR3nt: TGTGCCAGCAGCTTCGAGGGGGTCGAGCAGTACTTC

v_gene: TRBV5-6
j_gene: TRBJ1-3
abundance: .
d_gene: .
CDR3aa: CASSPTPRPGNTIYF
CDR3nt: TGTGCCAGCAGCCCCACCCCGCGGCCTGGAAACACCATATATTTT

v_gene: TRBV19
j_gene: TRBJ2-1
abundance: .
d_gene: .
CDR3aa: CASSIGQYNEQFF
CDR3nt: TGTGCCAGTAGTATTGGACAGTACAATGAGCAGTTCTTC

v_gene: TRBV7-9
j_gene: TRBJ2-5
abundance: .
d_gene: TRBD2
CDR3aa: CSSSLEAASGSNTQYF
CDR3nt: TGTTCCAGCAGCTTAGAAGCGGCTAGCGGGAGCAATACCCAGTACTTC

v_gene: TRBV2
j_gene: TRBJ2-5
abundance: .
d_gene: TRBD1
CDR3aa: CASKWQGASQETQYF
CDR3nt: TGTGCCAGCAAGTGGCAGGGGGCTAGCCAAGAGACCCAGTACTTC

v_gene: TRBV28
j_gene: TRBJ1-1
abundance: .
d_gene: TRBD1
CDR3aa: CASSSDRAMNTEAFF
CDR3nt: TGTGCCAGCAGTTCCGACAGGGCCATGAACACTGAAGCTTTCTTT

v_gene: TRBV6-4
j_gene: TRBJ2-2
abundance: .
d_gene: .
CDR3aa: CASSPGWGAGELFF
CDR3nt: TGTGCCAGCAGTCCTGGATGGGGGGCCGGGGAGCTGTTTTTT

v_gene: TRBV27
j_gene: TRBJ2-3
abundance: .
d_gene: .
CDR3aa: CASSFDSASTDTQYF
CDR3nt: TGTGCCAGCAGTTTTGACAGTGCTAGCACAGATACGCAGTATTTT

v_gene: TRBV28
j_gene: TRBJ1-1
abundance: .
d_gene: .
CDR3aa: CASSPYPGEPNTEAFF
CDR3nt: TGTGCCAGCAGTCCCTACCCTGGAGAGCCGAACACTGAAGCTTTCTTT

v_gene: TRBV19
j_gene: TRBJ1-5
abundance: .
d_gene: .
CDR3aa: CASSSGHHSNQPQHF
CDR3nt: TGTGCCAGTAGTTCCGGACACCATAGCAATCAGCCCCAGCATTTT

v_gene: TRBV11-3
j_gene: TRBJ2-1
abundance: .
d_gene: TRBD2
CDR3aa: CASSPRTSGYNEQFF
CDR3nt: TGTGCCAGCAGCCCCCGGACTAGCGGCTACAATGAGCAGTTCTTC

v_gene: TRBV25-1
j_gene: TRBJ1-4
abundance: .
d_gene: .
CDR3aa: CASSELGTGREKLFF
CDR3nt: TGTGCCAGCAGTGAATTGGGCACAGGGAGAGAAAAACTGTTTTTT

v_gene: TRBV7-2
j_gene: TRBJ1-4
abundance: .
d_gene: .
CDR3aa: CASSFLGGGDEKLFF
CDR3nt: TGTGCCAGCAGCTTTCTCGGGGGAGGGGATGAAAAACTGTTTTTT

v_gene: TRBV6-6
j_gene: TRBJ2-3
abundance: .
d_gene: TRBD2
CDR3aa: CASSYGTSGRSF
CDR3nt: TGTGCCAGCAGTTACGGGACTAGCGGTCGGTCTTTT

v_gene: TRBV7-6
j_gene: TRBJ2-3
abundance: .
d_gene: TRBD2
CDR3aa: CASSLFGGGSTDTQYF
CDR3nt: TGTGCCAGCAGCTTATTCGGGGGGGGGAGCACAGATACGCAGTATTTT